The 6 T cell receptor beta chains listed next were all sequenced from one sample in a study of TIL therapy for anti-PD-1-resistant metastatic lung cancer. This was the immunoSEQ v3 assay. Repertoires were generated with immunoSEQ multiplex PCR, while TCRdb's copy carries only in-frame clones and drops some. The data hold around 59,000 clones, with roughly 66% observed a single time. Regarding time point: pre-treatment sample, taken before nivolumab and TIL therapy. The sample in question was blood, obtained at baseline. The receptors stem from a person aged 25 to 80 with non-small cell lung cancer.

This clone has just one count. This chain joins TRBV28 and TRBJ1-2; the D gene is possibly TRBD1 (6 bases). From germline, CDR1 is MDHEN and CDR2 SYDVKM. The CDR3 is made up of 13 amino acids. Deletions cut 2 bases from V and 4 bases from J, with 8 bases between. The CDR3 region has the DNA TGTGCCAGCAGTTTAGCAGGGGTCTATGGCTACACCTTC. As protein: CASSLAGVYGYTF.

The V and J genes are TRBV5-1 and TRBJ2-7; D is undetermined. In germline, CDR1 is SGHRS, CDR2 YFSETQ. The CDR3 contains 14 residues. V gave up 4 bases and J gave up 2 bases, with 13 bases separating them. CDR3 bases: TGCGCCAGCAGCGAGCGACTGGTTACCTACGAGCAGTACTTC. It encodes CASSERLVTYEQYF.

This clone showed up just once. The V and J genes are TRBV19 and TRBJ2-5; TRBD2 matches at 13 bases. The CDR3 is 17 amino acids. V lost 6 bases and J lost 5; bases outside the gene matches: 12. CDR1 is LNHDA and CDR2 is SQIVND in the germline V gene (reference sequence). CDR3 in amino acids: CASSPRGLAGRRETQYF. CDR3 in DNA: TGTGCCAGTAGCCCCCGGGGACTAGCGGGGAGGAGGGAGACCCAGTACTTC.

The chain combines TRBV5-1 with TRBJ2-2; D unclear. CDR3 length: 14 amino acids. V gave up 0 bases and J gave up 4 bases, with 7 bases separating them. Germline values: CDR1 SGHRS, CDR2 YFSETQ. The CDR3 nucleotides are TGCGCCAGCAGCTTGGGGGTAGCCACCGGGGAGCTGTTTTTT. Translating it yields CASSLGVATGELFF.

This chain uses TRBV4-1 with TRBJ2-7, with no clear D. V lost 0 bases and J lost 12, with 21 bases in between. Germline V gene sequence: CDR1 MGHRA, CDR2 YSYEKL. This CDR3 spans 15 amino acids. In DNA, the CDR3 is TGCGCCAGCAGCCAAGATGAGTGGGCGCTTAGTCGGAGGTACTTC. Translating it yields CASSQDEWALSRRYF.

Of note for this clone: Other DNA sequences in the same sample also yield this CDR3. The chain joins TRBV30 to TRBJ2-3; 7 nucleotides align to TRBD2. With V trimmed by 3 bases and J by 5 bases, 5 bases remained unmatched. This CDR3 is built from 13 residues. Per germline, CDR1 GTSNPN and CDR2 SVGIG (reference sequence). CDR3 DNA: TGTGCCTGGAGCGGACTAGTAGGAGATACGCAGTATTTT. Amino acid sequence: CAWSGLVGDTQYF.